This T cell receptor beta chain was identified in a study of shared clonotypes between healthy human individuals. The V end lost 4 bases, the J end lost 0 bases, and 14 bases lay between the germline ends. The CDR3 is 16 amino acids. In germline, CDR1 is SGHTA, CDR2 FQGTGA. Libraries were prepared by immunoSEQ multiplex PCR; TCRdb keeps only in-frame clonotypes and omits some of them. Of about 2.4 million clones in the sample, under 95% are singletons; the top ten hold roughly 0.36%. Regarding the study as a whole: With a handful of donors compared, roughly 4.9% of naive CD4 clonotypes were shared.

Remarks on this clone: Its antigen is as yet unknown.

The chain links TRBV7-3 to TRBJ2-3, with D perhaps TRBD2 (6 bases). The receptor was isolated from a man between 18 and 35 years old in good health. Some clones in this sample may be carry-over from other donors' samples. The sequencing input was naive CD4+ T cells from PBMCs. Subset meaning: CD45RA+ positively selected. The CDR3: CASSSPSDRSTDTQYF. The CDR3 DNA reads TGTGCCAGCAGCTCGCCTAGCGATCGGAGCACAGATACGCAGTATTTT.